This TCR beta chain was profiled in a study of Tregs in tolerant kidney transplant recipients. Germline CDR1 and CDR2: SEHNR and FQNEAQ (reference sequence). This CDR3 is 14 amino acids long. Trimming shortened V by 0 bases and J by 11 bases, and 16 bases separated the two germline ends. The assay was immunoSEQ multiplex PCR, and TCRdb's table has in-frame clones only and misses some. The sample shows 90,000 or so clones, around nine tenths of them seen only once. Sequenced material: CD8+ T cells from blood. The rearrangement links TRBV7-9 to TRBJ1-1; the D gene is possibly TRBD1 (5 bases). The origin of this receptor is a human donor in good health. Here the CDR3 DNA reads TGTGCCAGCAGCTTAGCGGGCGGGACCCCCTTTGCTTTCTTT. As protein: CASSLAGGTPFAFF.